This T cell receptor (beta chain) was documented in a study of blood T cells in healthy people across ages. Findings of the study overall: The fall in TCR beta diversity per million T cells was roughly linear with age.

A second PCR, run for 7 to 11 cycles, used a sample-barcoded 5' primer plus a J-beta primer mix. Every cDNA molecule bore a tag from a template-switch adaptor containing 12 random nucleotides. Sequencing yielded, for each sample, at least 2.5 million paired-end reads carrying CDR3. TCRdb re-analysed the 5' RACE reads in MiXCR, keeping a single row per CDR3 protein. The sample has around 1.5 million distinct CDR3 sequences; about 40% are singletons. V lost 4 bases and J 0 bases, leaving 10 bases between the germline ends. The CDR3 extends over 14 amino acids. CDR1 is SNHLY and CDR2 is FYNNEI in the germline V gene. Comments on this clonotype: The antigen remains undetermined.

The chain employs TRBV2 and TRBJ2-7; D remains ambiguous. Sequenced input: blood. The sequence was obtained from a woman aged 18-30 years in good health. CDR3 loop: CASSGAVSSYEQYF. In DNA form, the CDR3 reads TGTGCCAGCAGTGGGGCGGTAAGCTCCTACGAGCAGTACTTC.